This T cell receptor beta chain was sequenced during a study of human T cells and chemical hapten exposure. Study overall: Diphenylcyclopropenone was applied weekly to patients' scalps across the approximately 25-week study. Patch testing was performed with 0.01% DPC on the upper back, with reading at 6 days.

In TCRdb, the RACE reads were re-called with MiXCR into one record per CDR3 protein. The sample includes about 100,000 distinct CDR3 sequences, approximately 10% of them seen just once. V lost 6 bases and J lost 2, with 14 bases in between. The CDR3 has 15 residues. Germline assignment: CDR1 SGHTA and CDR2 FQGNSA. The time point was: patch test 2, 6 weeks after DPC sensitization. Treatment given: therapeutic diphenylcyclopropenone sensitization with weekly scalp DPC. Sequences were derived from whole blood, sampled in connection with sensitization to the hapten diphenylcyclopropenone (DPC). This chain uses TRBV7-2 with TRBJ1-5; perhaps TRBD1 as D (6 bases). This receptor was obtained from a woman aged 40 to 50 with alopecia areata. Some clones in this sample may be carry-over from other donors' samples. CDR3 sequence: CASRGAGEGNQPQHF. CDR3 sequence (DNA): TGTGCCAGCAGAGGAGCAGGGGAGGGCAATCAGCCCCAGCATTTT. Using reference TRBV7-2 and TRBJ1-5 for the parts outside the CDR3, the full variable domain is GAGVSQSPSNKVTEKGKDVELRCDPISGHTALYWYRQSLGQGLEFLIYFQGNSAPDKSGLPSDRFSAERTGGSVSTLTIQRTQQEDSAVYLCASRGAGEGNQPQHFGDGTRLSIL.